This entry lists 11 T cell receptor beta chains sequenced from one sample in a study of T-cell reconstitution after alpha-beta-depleted transplantation in children. Researchers prepared the TCRbeta library using unique molecular identifiers, the study reports. A single record per CDR3 protein comes from TCRdb applying MiXCR to the PCR reads. This sample carries 670,000 or so distinct CDR3 sequences, less than 15% of them seen once, and the ten largest clones take roughly 0.77%. The sample consisted of PBMCs, taken before TCRalphabeta/CD19-depleted stem cell transplant. All receptors come from a girl aged 2 to 10 with congenital amegakaryocytic thrombocytopenia, due to receive a stem cell transplant.

This clonotype was found many times. The V call is TRBV5-6, the J call TRBJ1-1; TRBD1 agrees at 7 bases. From germline, CDR1 is SGHDT and CDR2 YYEEEE. This CDR3 is 13 amino acids long. Germline trimming cut 2 bases from V and 11 bases from J; bases unmatched to any gene: 9. CDR3 DNA sequence: TGTGCCAGCAGCTTAGGACCCAGGGGGGACGCTTTCTTT. Amino acids: CASSLGPRGDAFF.

The chain couples TRBV30 to TRBJ2-1; D uncertain. This CDR3 has 17 amino acids. V shed 1 base and J shed 1 base, with 17 bases lying between them. Germline loops: CDR1 GTSNPN, CDR2 SVGIG (reference sequence). CDR3 sequence (DNA): TGTGCCTGGAGTGCCTACTCTTTGCGGTGGTCCTACAATGAGCAGTTCTTC. It yields the protein CAWSAYSLRWSYNEQFF.

The chain joins TRBV20-1 to TRBJ2-1, with TRBD2 as a possible D gene (6 bases). From germline, CDR1 is DFQATT and CDR2 SNEGSKA (reference sequence). The V gene lost 6 bases and the J gene lost 6 bases, with 15 bases spanning the gap. The CDR3 is 13 amino acids. CDR3 DNA: TGCAGTGCGGCGTGGGAGGTACTCAATGAGCAGTTCTTC. Translation: CSAAWEVLNEQFF.

This clonotype has at least ten counts. This chain links TRBV27 with TRBJ2-4; D uncertain. This CDR3 has 14 amino acids. V was trimmed by 5 bases and J by 6 bases, leaving 14 bases between them. Germline assignment: CDR1 MNHEY and CDR2 SMNVEV (reference sequence). CDR3 coding DNA: TGTGCCAGCAGTGTTTCCAGGTTAGGAAACATTCAGTACTTC. It yields the protein CASSVSRLGNIQYF.

At least ten counts were recorded for this clonotype. This chain joins TRBV20-1 and TRBJ2-7; D is undetermined. The V gene's germline CDR1 is DFQATT and CDR2 SNEGSKA (reference sequence). The CDR3 runs 13 residues. Trimming removed 1 base from V and 1 base from J, with 8 bases in between. The CDR3 nucleotides read TGCAGTGCTAGAGGTGGAAGGTCCTACGAGCAGTACTTC. Protein sequence: CSARGGRSYEQYF.

This clonotype occurred many times. This sequence joins TRBV9 and TRBJ2-1, with D maybe TRBD2 (6 bases). Trimming cost V 4 bases and J 0 bases, with 14 bases left between them. The CDR3 totals 16 residues. Per germline, CDR1 SGDLS and CDR2 YYNGEE. CDR3: CASSPMAGSSYNEQFF. CDR3 nucleotide sequence: TGTGCCAGCAGCCCAATGGCGGGGAGCTCCTACAATGAGCAGTTCTTC.

A few counts support this clonotype. The rearrangement links TRBV5-1 to TRBJ1-4; no clear D gene. The CDR3 runs to 15 residues. V was trimmed by 2 bases and J by 3 bases, leaving 11 bases between them. Per the germline V gene, CDR1 is SGHRS and CDR2 is YFSETQ. CDR3 in amino acids: CASSFQTGANEKLFF. CDR3 DNA sequence: TGCGCCAGCAGCTTCCAAACCGGGGCTAATGAAAAACTGTTTTTT. The whole variable domain, filled in from reference TRBV5-1 and TRBJ1-4, reads KAGVTQTPRYLIKTRGQQVTLSCSPISGHRSVSWYQQTPGQGLQFLFEYFSETQRNKGNFPGRFSGRQFSNSRSEMNVSTLELGDSALYLCASSFQTGANEKLFFGSGTQLSVL.

This clonotype was detected many times. V and J are TRBV20-1 and TRBJ2-1; TRBD2 might be the D (6 bases). From germline, CDR1 is DFQATT and CDR2 SNEGSKA (reference sequence). This CDR3 region has 16 residues. Trimming took 0 bases from V and 5 from J, leaving 17 bases between them. The CDR3 nucleotides read TGCAGTGCTAGAGAGCTCACCGGGAGCCTTGACAATGAGCAGTTCTTC. This translates into CSARELTGSLDNEQFF.

This clonotype was detected many times. The gene calls are TRBV29-1 and TRBJ2-7; TRBD1 might be the D (6 bases). V lost 6 bases to trimming and J lost 5 bases, with 11 bases between them. The germline gives CDR1 SQVTM, CDR2 ANQGSEA. CDR3 length: 11 residues. The CDR3 sequence is CSVKQGHEQYF. In DNA, the CDR3 is TGCAGCGTGAAACAGGGCCACGAGCAGTACTTC.

The J gene is TRBJ2-1, the V gene TRBV5-1; TRBD2 might be the D (5 bases). The V end lost 7 bases, the J end lost 6 bases, and 20 bases lay between the germline ends. Germline CDR1 and CDR2: SGHRS and YFSETQ. The length of the CDR3 is 15 residues. The CDR3 nucleotides read TGCGCCAGCCCGGTGGGCCGGGGTGTTTCCAATGAGCAGTTCTTC. It specifies CASPVGRGVSNEQFF.

This clonotype has ten or more counts. V is TRBV20-1 and J is TRBJ1-4; D is uncertain. CDR1 DFQATT and CDR2 SNEGSKA come from the germline V gene (reference sequence). Trimming took 1 base from V and 8 from J, leaving 17 bases between them. This CDR3 has 15 residues. The CDR3 DNA sequence: TGCAGTGCTAGAGCCGAAGGGTCAGGAATGGAAAAACTGTTTTTT. Its translation: CSARAEGSGMEKLFF.